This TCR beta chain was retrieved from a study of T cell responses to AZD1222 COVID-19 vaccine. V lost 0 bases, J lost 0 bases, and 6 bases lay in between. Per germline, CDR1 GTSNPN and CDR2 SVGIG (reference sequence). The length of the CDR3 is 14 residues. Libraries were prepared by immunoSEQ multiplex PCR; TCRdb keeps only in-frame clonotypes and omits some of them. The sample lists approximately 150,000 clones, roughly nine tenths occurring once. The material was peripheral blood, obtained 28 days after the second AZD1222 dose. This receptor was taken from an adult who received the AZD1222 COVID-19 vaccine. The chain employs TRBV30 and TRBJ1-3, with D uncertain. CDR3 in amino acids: CAWSVSFSGNTIYF. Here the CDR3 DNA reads TGTGCCTGGAGTGTATCTTTCTCTGGAAACACCATATATTTT.